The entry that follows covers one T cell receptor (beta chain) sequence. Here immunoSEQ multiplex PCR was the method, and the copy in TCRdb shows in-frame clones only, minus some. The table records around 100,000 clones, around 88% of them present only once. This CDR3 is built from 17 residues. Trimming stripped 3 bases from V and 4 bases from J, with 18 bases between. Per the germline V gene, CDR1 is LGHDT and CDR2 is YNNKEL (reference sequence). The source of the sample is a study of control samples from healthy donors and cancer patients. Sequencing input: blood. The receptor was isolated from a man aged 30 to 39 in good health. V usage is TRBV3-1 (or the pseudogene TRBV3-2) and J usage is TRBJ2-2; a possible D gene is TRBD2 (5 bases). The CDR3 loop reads CASSQYSRTQLTGELFF. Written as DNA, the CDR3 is TGTGCCAGCAGCCAGTATAGCAGGACTCAACTCACCGGGGAGCTGTTTTTT.